Reported below is one TCR beta chain. As yet, its antigen is unknown. TCRdb redid the calling of the reads with MiXCR, one entry per CDR3 protein. The table records roughly 700,000 distinct CDR3 sequences, roughly 36% of them present only once. This sample stems from a study of T cell repertoires in cytomegalovirus infection. On the study more broadly: Selection of CMV epitopes for the study included recently identified HLA-C-restricted and well-studied HLA-B-restricted ones. CMV infection and matching HLA type were both indicated by public TCR beta signatures. General study findings and limits: Accumulated public TCR beta family frequency recognized individuals carrying CMV together with the relevant HLA. Across the ex vivo response, the dominant clonotypes were HLA-C-restricted CMV-specific TCR beta clonotypes.

The CDR3 length is 14 residues. The V gene lost 5 bases and the J gene lost 5 bases, with 18 bases spanning the gap. Per germline, CDR1 DFQATT and CDR2 SNEGSKA (reference sequence). V and J are TRBV20-1 and TRBJ1-2; D is uncertain. This material consisted of cultured PBMCs, taken from culture after CMV antigen stimulation. This sequence was found in a human donor in good health (CMV status not recorded). Some clones in this sample may be carry-over from other donors' samples. CDR3 nucleotide sequence: TGCAGTGCTCCCCGGACGGTTCGGAGGTATGGCTACACCTTC. It specifies CSAPRTVRRYGYTF.